Listed here are 11 T cell receptor beta chains from one sample, sequenced in a study of spatial heterogeneity in lung cancer. MiXCR, run by TCRdb on the 5' RACE reads, gives a single entry per CDR3 protein. There are some 96,000 distinct CDR3 sequences in the sample; approximately 4.7% occur only once, and less than 25% lies in the top ten. Their antigen targets remain unknown. This sample's time point: sample taken at primary tumor resection. Findings and limits, study-wide: Tumor mutation count correlated with how many alpha and beta TCRs expanded intratumorally.

The sample consisted of lung tumor tissue, taken at surgery. These receptors all stem from a male donor with early-stage non-small cell lung cancer.

The chain joins TRBV3-1 to TRBJ2-5; no definite D call. The CDR3 length is 12 residues. Trimming removed 5 bases from V and 2 bases from J, with 6 bases in between. The germline V gene encodes CDR1 LGHDT and CDR2 YNNKEL (reference sequence). CDR3 in amino acids: CASSKVQETQYF. For the CDR3, the DNA is TGTGCCAGCAGCAAAGTACAAGAGACCCAGTACTTC.

The chain employs TRBV4-2 and TRBJ2-7; D is perhaps TRBD1 or TRBD2 (5 bases each). CDR1 LGHNA and CDR2 YNFKEQ come from the germline V gene. This CDR3 spans 17 amino acids. The germline V and J ends were trimmed by 3 bases and 0 bases, with 18 bases remaining between them. CDR3 sequence (DNA): TGTGCCAGCAGCCATAAGGCTGGGGCGGGCTCCTCCTACGAGCAGTACTTC. Its translation: CASSHKAGAGSSYEQYF.

This clonotype came up many times. The rearrangement links TRBV7-9 to TRBJ1-2, with no clear D. Germline CDR1 reads SEHNR; CDR2 reads FQNEAQ (reference sequence). Trimming pared 3 bases from V and 8 bases from J, leaving 10 bases between. There are 12 residues in the CDR3. CDR3 sequence reads: CASSFAQGGYTF. CDR3 nucleotide sequence: TGTGCCAGCAGCTTTGCCCAAGGCGGCTACACCTTC.

This clonotype was counted at least ten times. V usage is TRBV10-3 and J usage is TRBJ1-2; TRBD1 aligns across 8 bases. The CDR3 consists of 15 residues. The germline gives CDR1 ENHRY, CDR2 SYGVKD. V was pared by 10 bases and J by 8 bases, with 18 bases of the junction left unmatched. The CDR3, as DNA: TGTGCCACCACTGGACAGGGAGACACCGGTATGGGCTACACCTTC. It is translated as CATTGQGDTGMGYTF.

This sequence joins TRBV18 and TRBJ2-5, with D perhaps matching TRBD2 (6 bases). With 3 bases removed from V and 1 base from J, the gap between germline ends came to 24 bases. The CDR3 spans 19 residues. Germline-derived CDR1 and CDR2 are KGHSH and LQKENI. This chain's CDR3 is CASSPTPGLTNPVQETQYF. The CDR3 coding sequence is TGTGCCAGCTCACCGACGCCGGGACTTACAAATCCAGTCCAAGAGACCCAGTACTTC.

This clonotype was picked up a small number of times. The rearrangement uses TRBV6-1 and TRBJ1-6; possibly TRBD1 for D (5 bases). CDR1 is MNHNS and CDR2 is SASEGT in the germline V gene. The V end lost 8 bases, the J end lost 7 bases, and 18 bases lay between the germline ends. CDR3 length: 15 amino acids. CDR3: CASEVRAGFNSPLHF. The CDR3 region has the DNA TGTGCCAGCGAGGTTAGGGCAGGGTTCAATTCACCCCTCCACTTT.

This clonotype was observed many times. The chain carries TRBV7-9 and TRBJ2-3; 13 bases map to TRBD2. The CDR3 totals 16 residues. Per germline, CDR1 SEHNR and CDR2 FQNEAQ (reference sequence). V dropped 5 bases and J dropped 5; count of bases not matched to a gene: 7. CDR3 sequence reads: CASSPTSGRQGDTQYF. Here the CDR3 DNA reads TGTGCCAGCAGCCCGACTAGCGGGAGGCAAGGAGATACGCAGTATTTT.

This clonotype appeared many times. V usage is TRBV5-1 and J usage is TRBJ2-1; TRBD2 matches at 7 bases. This CDR3 region has 14 residues. The germline V gene has CDR1 SGHRS and CDR2 YFSETQ. Losses at the gene ends were 3 bases for V and 8 bases for J; bases not matched to a gene: 8. The CDR3 bases are TGCGCCAGCAGCTCAGCGGTTGCGGGGGATGAGCAGTTCTTC. Its translation: CASSSAVAGDEQFF.

This clonotype was counted many times. V gene TRBV18 combines with J gene TRBJ1-5; 7 positions agree with TRBD1. The germline CDR1 and CDR2 sequences are KGHSH and LQKENI. This CDR3 has 19 residues. V gave up 5 bases and J gave up 5 bases; unmatched junction bases: 21. The CDR3 DNA is TGTGCCAGCTCAACCCGATCGAAATCAAGGACAGGCAATGATCAGCCCCAGCATTTT. Protein sequence: CASSTRSKSRTGNDQPQHF.

The chain has TRBV12-3 or TRBV12-4 and TRBJ2-3; no clear D gene. The CDR3 loop spans 12 amino acids. Trimming shortened V by 2 bases and J by 2 bases, and 2 bases separated the two germline ends. CDR3 in DNA: TGTGCCAGCAGTTTACACACAGATACGCAGTATTTT. Protein product: CASSLHTDTQYF.

In its sample, this clonotype was seen many times. The chain uses TRBV2 and TRBJ2-3; 7 bases match TRBD2. The CDR3 sequence is 13 residues long. The trim removed 7 bases at V and 2 bases at J, leaving 3 bases unmatched. Germline V lookup: CDR1 SNHLY, CDR2 FYNNEI. The CDR3 DNA is TGTGCCAGCACAGCGGGAACCACAGATACGCAGTATTTT. The encoded protein is CASTAGTTDTQYF.